Following are 5 T cell receptor beta chains from one sample sequenced in a study of regulatory T cells in long-lasting Graves disease. With iRepertoire HTBI primers and Arm-PCR of CDR3 regions, TCR beta libraries were built. Each CDR3 protein gets one entry after TCRdb re-called the multiplex PCR reads with MiXCR. The table has 400,000 to 500,000 distinct CDR3 sequences, 15% to 20% seen once; the top ten hold less than 30%. Stated time point: newly diagnosed GD, antithyroid drugs for less than 3 months. From RNA extracted from PBMCs, the TCR library was made. This same sample was also part of a study on T cells in Graves' hyperthyroidism and ophthalmopathy.

This material consisted of peripheral blood mononuclear cells (PBMCs), taken at new diagnosis, from a patient treated with antithyroid drugs. The receptors stem from a woman between 18 and 30 years old with Graves disease.

This clonotype was found many times. The gene calls are TRBV20-1 and TRBJ2-5, with 8 bases fitting TRBD2. Trimming took 6 bases from V and 5 from J; bases not matched to a gene: 11. Germline CDR1 is DFQATT and CDR2 is SNEGSKA (reference sequence). The CDR3 is 14 residues long. The CDR3 reads CSANPGGAGETQYF. CDR3 sequence (DNA): TGCAGTGCCAACCCCGGGGGGGCAGGGGAGACCCAGTACTTC.

This clonotype has a handful of counts. This rearrangement joins TRBV7-9 to TRBJ1-1; D uncertain. Per germline, CDR1 SEHNR and CDR2 FQNEAQ (reference sequence). This CDR3 is built from 15 residues. Between the trimmed V and J ends, which lost 5 bases and 1 base, there was a span of 14 bases. CDR3 region: CASSPNSYENTEAFF. DNA for the CDR3: TGTGCCAGCAGCCCCAACTCTTACGAGAACACTGAAGCTTTCTTT.

At least ten counts were recorded for this clonotype. The rearrangement joins TRBV5-1 to TRBJ1-1; D gene unclear. The CDR3 length is 13 residues. Deletions cut 2 bases from V and 4 bases from J, with 9 bases between. Germline V gene data show CDR1 as SGHRS and CDR2 as YFSETQ. The CDR3 is CASSFSDGTEAFF. In DNA, the CDR3 is TGCGCCAGCAGCTTCTCCGATGGCACTGAAGCTTTCTTT. The variable domain in full, completed from reference TRBV5-1 and TRBJ1-1, reads KAGVTQTPRYLIKTRGQQVTLSCSPISGHRSVSWYQQTPGQGLQFLFEYFSETQRNKGNFPGRFSGRQFSNSRSEMNVSTLELGDSALYLCASSFSDGTEAFFGQGTRLTVV.

The CDR3 nucleotides are TGTGCCAGCAGTAACCTCCCCCCCTCCTACAATGAGCAGTTCTTC. Amino acid sequence: CASSNLPPSYNEQFF. The chain uses TRBV6-1 and TRBJ2-1; D is undetermined. Trimming stripped 5 bases from V and 0 bases from J, with 11 bases between. Germline V CDR1 and CDR2: MNHNS, SASEGT. There are 15 residues in the CDR3.

This clonotype showed up just once. This sequence joins TRBV20-1 and TRBJ1-2; D is ambiguous. CDR1 DFQATT and CDR2 SNEGSKA come from the germline V gene (reference sequence). The V end was cut by 5 bases, the J end by 1 base, with 14 bases between. The CDR3 contains 14 residues. CDR3 sequence (DNA): TGCAGTGCTCCACCTAGGACGGATAACTATGGCTACACCTTC. Translation gives CSAPPRTDNYGYTF.